Following are 24 T cell receptor beta chains from one sample sequenced in a study of blood T cell repertoires in COVID-19. Some clones are missing from TCRdb's copy, which holds only in-frame ones; the method was immunoSEQ multiplex PCR. The sample holds 150,000 to 200,000 clones, 70% to 90% seen once. Material: peripheral blood. Receptors originate from a man between 60 and 75 years old with acute or convalescent COVID-19.

V usage is TRBV19 and J usage is TRBJ1-2, with TRBD1 identical over 10 bases. Germline CDR1 reads LNHDA; CDR2 reads SQIVND (reference sequence). The V gene end was trimmed by 6 bases and the J gene end by 4 bases; junction bases not matched to a gene: 20. This CDR3 is 19 amino acids long. This chain's CDR3 is CASSNHAGTGALRPYGYTF. The CDR3 DNA reads as TGTGCCAGTAGCAATCACGCCGGGACAGGGGCTTTACGCCCCTATGGCTACACCTTC.

V usage is TRBV27 and J usage is TRBJ1-1; TRBD1 agrees at 7 bases. Germline V CDR1 and CDR2: MNHEY, SMNVEV (reference sequence). V was clipped by 4 bases and J by 1 base; unmatched bases: 9. This CDR3 has 16 residues. The chain's CDR3 is CASSSIQGTRNTEAFF. Written as DNA, the CDR3 is TGTGCCAGCAGTTCGATACAGGGGACAAGGAACACTGAAGCTTTCTTT.

J is TRBJ2-1 and V is TRBV9; 8 bases match TRBD1. CDR3 length: 15 amino acids. V lost 3 bases, J lost 7 bases, and 9 bases stayed unmatched. Looked up from germline, CDR1 is SGDLS and CDR2 is YYNGEE. The CDR3 protein is CASSASPDRANEQFF. The CDR3 DNA is TGTGCCAGCAGCGCCTCCCCGGACAGGGCAAATGAGCAGTTCTTC.

The J gene is TRBJ1-1, the V gene TRBV6-5, with D possibly being TRBD1 (5 bases). Germline loops: CDR1 MNHEY, CDR2 SVGAGI. This CDR3 has 12 amino acids. V was clipped by 6 bases and J by 7 bases, with 12 bases between them. The CDR3 loop is CASRRTPGEAFF. CDR3 DNA: TGTGCCAGCAGGAGGACACCCGGTGAAGCTTTCTTT.

The rearrangement links TRBV7-2 to TRBJ1-5; 8 bases match TRBD1. The CDR3 extends over 15 amino acids. Germline assignment: CDR1 SGHTA and CDR2 FQGNSA. With 5 bases clipped from V and 1 base from J, the junction kept 4 bases outside the gene matches. The CDR3 DNA sequence: TGTGCCAGCAGCCCCCGGACAGGGAGCAATCAGCCCCAGCATTTT. This codes for CASSPRTGSNQPQHF.

This chain uses TRBV6-1 with TRBJ2-7, with 12 bases identical to TRBD2. The junction had 7 bases not matched to a gene; V was cut back by 4 bases and J by 3 bases. CDR3 length: 16 amino acids. CDR1 is MNHNS, CDR2 SASEGT, per germline. The CDR3 region is CASSGGLAGLIYEQYF. Written as DNA, the CDR3 is TGTGCCAGCAGTGGGGGACTAGCGGGCCTTATCTACGAGCAGTACTTC.

The V and J genes are TRBV10-3 and TRBJ2-1, with D tentatively TRBD2 (6 bases). This CDR3 comprises 15 residues. V was trimmed by 0 bases and J by 0 bases, leaving 6 bases between them. Per the germline V gene, CDR1 is ENHRY and CDR2 is SYGVKD. This CDR3 is CAISESSGSYNEQFF. The CDR3 nucleotides are TGTGCCATCAGTGAGTCTAGCGGCTCCTACAATGAGCAGTTCTTC.

The V and J genes are TRBV18 and TRBJ2-4, with D possibly matching TRBD1 (6 bases). This CDR3 has 21 amino acids. The V end was cut by 2 bases, the J end by 0 bases, with 26 bases between. Germline assignment: CDR1 KGHSH and CDR2 LQKENI. CDR3: CASSPDTQTLGGESAKNIQYF. DNA for the CDR3: TGTGCCAGCTCACCAGACACGCAAACTCTAGGGGGAGAATCAGCCAAAAACATTCAGTACTTC. Variable domain in full (rest from reference TRBV18 and TRBJ2-4): NAGVMQNPRHLVRRRGQEARLRCSPMKGHSHVYWYRQLPEEGLKFMVYLQKENIIDESGMPKERFSAEFPKEGPSILRIQQVVRGDSAAYFCASSPDTQTLGGESAKNIQYFGAGTRLSVL.

This clone is a singleton in its sample. V gene TRBV4-1 combines with J gene TRBJ2-3; TRBD2 might be the D (6 bases). Looked up from germline, CDR1 is MGHRA and CDR2 is YSYEKL. V shed 5 bases and J shed 10 bases, with 16 bases lying between them. The CDR3 extends over 13 amino acids. The CDR3 DNA follows: TGCGCCAGCAGCTTACTCCGGGACTCTCCGCAGTATTTT. Amino acid sequence: CASSLLRDSPQYF.

The chain is built from TRBV9 and TRBJ1-5; TRBD1 is a possible D gene (5 bases). The V end was cut by 7 bases, the J end by 0 bases, with 14 bases between. Per the germline V gene, CDR1 is SGDLS and CDR2 is YYNGEE. The CDR3 contains 15 residues. CDR3 region: CASFEPRDSNQPQHF. CDR3 sequence (DNA): TGTGCCAGCTTCGAGCCCAGGGATAGCAATCAGCCCCAGCATTTT.

The rearrangement joins TRBV2 to TRBJ2-1, with 13 bases identical to TRBD2. The J segment lost 7 bases and the V segment lost 5 bases, leaving 11 bases of the junction unmatched. CDR3 length: 17 amino acids. Germline V gene data show CDR1 as SNHLY and CDR2 as FYNNEI. CDR3 nucleotides: TGTGCCAGCAGTCAAACCGGACTAGCGGGGGTTCAGAATGAGCAGTTCTTC. The encoded protein is CASSQTGLAGVQNEQFF.

This chain connects TRBV11-2 to TRBJ1-2, with D possibly matching TRBD1 (6 bases). V was cut by 1 base and J by 5 bases, with 17 bases left in between. CDR1 SGHAT and CDR2 FQNNGV come from the germline V gene. CDR3 length: 16 amino acids. DNA for the CDR3: TGTGCCAGCAGCTTAGGTGTCCTGCAGGGGTCGTATGGCTACACCTTC. Its protein product is CASSLGVLQGSYGYTF.

The chain uses TRBV27 and TRBJ1-1; no clear D gene. The V end lost 2 bases, the J end lost 2 bases, and 9 bases lay between the germline ends. There are 14 residues in the CDR3. CDR1 and CDR2 (germline): MNHEY, SMNVEV (reference sequence). The CDR3 is CASSLARRNTEAFF. The CDR3 DNA sequence: TGTGCCAGCAGTTTAGCTAGAAGAAACACTGAAGCTTTCTTT.

CDR3 sequence (DNA): TGTGCCAGCAGCTTACAGGGCTCTGGAAACACCATATATTTT. Its translation is CASSLQGSGNTIYF. The chain has TRBV13 and TRBJ1-3, with D possibly matching TRBD1 (5 bases). The germline CDR1 and CDR2 sequences are PRHDT and FYEKMQ (reference sequence). The CDR3 consists of 14 residues. Trimming removed 2 bases at V and 0 bases at J, with 5 bases between.

J is TRBJ1-4 and V is TRBV11-2, with 7 bases lining up with TRBD1. Looked up from germline, CDR1 is SGHAT and CDR2 is FQNNGV. The CDR3 covers 15 residues. V dropped 2 bases and J dropped 7; count of bases not matched to a gene: 7. CDR3 sequence reads: CASSLMGTVGEKLFF. The CDR3 DNA is TGTGCCAGCAGCTTAATGGGGACAGTGGGTGAAAAACTGTTTTTT. The full variable domain, completed using reference TRBV11-2 and TRBJ1-4, is EAGVAQSPRYKIIEKRQSVAFWCNPISGHATLYWYQQILGQGPKLLIQFQNNGVVDDSQLPKDRFSAERLKGVDSTLKIQPAKLEDSAVYLCASSLMGTVGEKLFFGSGTQLSVL.

V gene TRBV7-8 combines with J gene TRBJ1-2, with D uncertain. The V end was cut by 1 base, the J end by 3 bases, with 12 bases between. The length of the CDR3 is 15 residues. Germline V CDR1 and CDR2: SGHVS, FQNEAQ. The CDR3 protein is CASSLGGLVDYGYTF. CDR3 DNA sequence: TGTGCCAGCAGCTTAGGAGGTCTAGTGGACTATGGCTACACCTTC.

The chain combines TRBV19 with TRBJ1-5; no definite D call. The CDR3 is 15 residues long. CDR1 LNHDA and CDR2 SQIVND come from the germline V gene (reference sequence). Trimming took off 3 bases at V and 2 bases at J, with 11 bases between the two ends. The CDR3 bases are TGTGCCAGTAGTATTCCGGGGTTGGGCAATCAGCCCCAGCATTTT. This gives the protein CASSIPGLGNQPQHF.

The chain employs TRBV10-2 and TRBJ1-5, with D possibly TRBD1 on 6 matching bases. V was pared by 6 bases and J by 6 bases, with 12 bases between. The CDR3 has 13 residues. Germline V CDR1 and CDR2: WSHSY, SAAADI. The CDR3 is CASRQGLGQPQHF. In DNA, the CDR3 is TGCGCCAGCAGGCAGGGGTTAGGTCAGCCCCAGCATTTT.

This chain links TRBV7-9 with TRBJ1-5; D unresolved. This CDR3 region has 14 residues. Trimming cost V 3 bases and J 7 bases, with 13 bases left between them. Germline CDR1 SEHNR, CDR2 FQNEAQ (reference sequence). In nucleotides, the CDR3 is TGTGCCAGCAGCTTCGACGGACTTGGGCAGCCCCAGCATTTT. This gives the protein CASSFDGLGQPQHF.

This rearrangement joins TRBV27 to TRBJ2-3, with D hard to call. This CDR3 spans 11 amino acids. The germline CDR1 and CDR2 sequences are MNHEY and SMNVEV (reference sequence). Trimming took off 5 bases at V and 6 bases at J, with 6 bases between the two ends. The CDR3: CASSRRDTQYF. Here the CDR3 DNA reads TGTGCCAGCAGTCGTCGGGATACGCAGTATTTT.

This rearrangement joins TRBV2 to TRBJ1-2; perhaps TRBD1 as D (5 bases). The CDR3 runs 13 residues. Looked up from germline, CDR1 is SNHLY and CDR2 is FYNNEI. Trimming took 8 bases from V and 5 from J, leaving 15 bases between them. The CDR3 protein is CASAQVMLYGYTF. CDR3 in DNA: TGTGCCAGCGCACAGGTGATGTTATATGGCTACACCTTC.

The chain combines TRBV14 with TRBJ1-2; 7 bases align to TRBD1. Looked up from germline, CDR1 is SGHDN and CDR2 is FVKESK. V was clipped by 3 bases and J by 4 bases; unmatched bases: 5. The length of the CDR3 is 14 residues. This CDR3 reads CASSHDRVSYGYTF. CDR3 in DNA: TGTGCCAGCAGCCACGACAGGGTCAGCTATGGCTACACCTTC.

This clone was observed a handful of times. This chain joins TRBV4-1 and TRBJ2-3; 8 bases agree with TRBD1. The CDR3 covers 16 residues. Germline loops: CDR1 MGHRA, CDR2 YSYEKL. V was clipped by 4 bases and J by 1 base; unmatched bases: 7. CDR3: CASSRQPGQGTDTQYF. CDR3 DNA: TGCGCCAGCAGCCGCCAACCGGGACAGGGCACAGATACGCAGTATTTT.

This clone was seen a handful of times. This sequence joins TRBV6-5 and TRBJ2-1, with D perhaps matching TRBD2 (5 bases). This CDR3 is 12 amino acids long. The V end was cut by 4 bases, the J end by 5 bases, with 6 bases between. Germline V gene sequence: CDR1 MNHEY, CDR2 SVGAGI. In nucleotides, the CDR3 is TGTGCCAGCAGTTCGGAGGACAATGAGCAGTTCTTC. This codes for CASSSEDNEQFF.